The 7 T cell receptor beta chains presented below share a single source sample, sequenced in a study of T cell responses to AZD1222 COVID-19 vaccine. Assay: immunoSEQ multiplex PCR; the TCRdb copy retains only in-frame clones and omits some. The table lists about 140,000 clones, about 92% of them singletons. Here the sequenced sample was peripheral blood, taken 28 days after the second AZD1222 dose. The receptors derive from an adult who received the AZD1222 COVID-19 vaccine.

The chain combines TRBV10-3 with TRBJ2-3; D unresolved. The CDR3 totals 16 residues. The V gene lost 0 bases and the J gene lost 0 bases, with 10 bases spanning the gap. Germline CDR1 reads ENHRY; CDR2 reads SYGVKD. The CDR3 DNA reads TGTGCCATCAGTGAGTCTAGGGCACCAAGCACAGATACGCAGTATTTT. Translated: CAISESRAPSTDTQYF.

The chain combines TRBV2 with TRBJ2-1; 11 bases fit TRBD1. The germline V gene encodes CDR1 SNHLY and CDR2 FYNNEI. This CDR3 spans 15 amino acids. Trimming removed 4 bases from V and 15 bases from J; junction bases left unmatched: 14. The CDR3 nucleotides are TGTGCCAGCAGTGCCCCCGGGACAGGGGGTCCGGGTCGGTTCTTC. It is translated as CASSAPGTGGPGRFF.

The CDR3 is CASSLGQFNSPLHF. The DNA of the CDR3 is TGTGCCAGCAGCCTGGGACAGTTTAATTCACCCCTCCACTTT. The V gene is TRBV7-2, the J gene TRBJ1-6; TRBD1 matches at 7 bases. The CDR3 is made up of 14 amino acids. Per germline, CDR1 SGHTA and CDR2 FQGNSA. Losses at the gene ends were 5 bases for V and 6 bases for J; bases not matched to a gene: 4. The variable domain in full, completed from reference TRBV7-2 and TRBJ1-6, reads GAGVSQSPSNKVTEKGKDVELRCDPISGHTALYWYRQSLGQGLEFLIYFQGNSAPDKSGLPSDRFSAERTGGSVSTLTIQRTQQEDSAVYLCASSLGQFNSPLHFGNGTRLTVT.

This rearrangement joins TRBV21-1 to TRBJ1-2; no DNA check was done on the table's D call, TRBD1. TRBV21-1 is annotated as a pseudogene. The CDR3 is 15 amino acids. The CDR3 protein is CASSKGTGRDYGYTF. The DNA for the CDR3 is TGTGCCAGCAGCAAAGGGACAGGGAGAGACTATGGCTACACCTTC.

CDR3 region: CASSSLGTGAYEQYF. The CDR3 nucleotides read TGTGCCAGCAGTAGTCTGGGGACAGGGGCCTACGAGCAGTACTTC. The chain employs TRBV6-5 and TRBJ2-7; the match to TRBD1 covers 10 bases. The germline V gene encodes CDR1 MNHEY and CDR2 SVGAGI. CDR3 length: 15 amino acids. With V trimmed by 5 bases and J by 2 bases, 6 bases remained unmatched.

The V call is TRBV19, the J call TRBJ1-1; 11 bases line up with TRBD1. The CDR3 totals 18 residues. Germline assignment: CDR1 LNHDA and CDR2 SQIVND (reference sequence). Trimming at V came to 2 bases and at J to 1 base, leaving 9 bases not matched to a gene. The CDR3 DNA sequence: TGTGCCAGTAGTATATCCCGGACAGGGGGCAAAAGGAACACTGAAGCTTTCTTT. As protein: CASSISRTGGKRNTEAFF.

This rearrangement joins TRBV11-2 to TRBJ2-1, with D maybe TRBD1 (5 bases). This CDR3 comprises 11 residues. The V end was cut by 4 bases, the J end by 10 bases, with 8 bases between. Germline-derived CDR1 and CDR2 are SGHAT and FQNNGV. CDR3 residues: CASSSRTEQFF. The CDR3 nucleotides read TGTGCCAGCAGCTCCCGGACAGAGCAGTTCTTC.